Shown below are 18 T cell receptor beta chains from a single sample sequenced in a study of cytomegalovirus exposure and HLA in healthy donors. A multiplex PCR was run with 60 Vbeta primers and 13 Jbeta primers. The repertoire was sequenced with immunoSEQ multiplex PCR; TCRdb's copy has only in-frame clones and lacks some. The sample lists about 170,000 clones; around 76% were seen once. Material: PBMCs. These receptors came from a female donor in good health and CMV-seronegative.

This clone was counted only a few times. V is TRBV30 and J is TRBJ1-2; D is ambiguous. Trimming removed 7 bases from V and 5 bases from J, with 8 bases in between. CDR1 and CDR2 (germline): GTSNPN, SVGIG (reference sequence). CDR3 length: 10 residues. In DNA, the CDR3 is TGTGCCTACCGCGAGTATGGCTACACCTTC. Amino acid sequence: CAYREYGYTF.

The chain joins TRBV12-1 to TRBJ1-1; the D call TRBD1 from the table was never checked on the DNA. TRBV12-1 is annotated as a pseudogene. This CDR3 is built from 13 residues. The CDR3 loop is CASSLQGSTEAFF. In DNA, the CDR3 is TGTGCCAGCAGCTTGCAGGGATCCACTGAAGCTTTCTTT.

This clone occurred once. V usage is TRBV7-3 and J usage is TRBJ2-3; D is possibly TRBD2 (6 bases). V lost 0 bases and J lost 4, with 11 bases in between. The CDR3 totals 15 residues. Germline loops: CDR1 SGHTA, CDR2 FQGTGA. This CDR3 is CASSLTSGSADTQYF. The CDR3 DNA sequence: TGTGCCAGCAGCTTAACGTCCGGGAGCGCAGATACGCAGTATTTT.

The chain carries TRBV6-6 and TRBJ1-2, with TRBD1 matching 7 bases. The germline V gene encodes CDR1 MNHNY and CDR2 SVGAGI (reference sequence). CDR3 length equals 13 residues. Trimming took 6 bases from V and 4 from J; bases not matched to a gene: 5. CDR3 region: CASSSEGAYGYTF. In DNA form, the CDR3 reads TGTGCCAGCAGCTCGGAGGGGGCCTATGGCTACACCTTC.

Concerning this clone: Other DNA sequences within the sample encode an identical CDR3. This rearrangement joins TRBV6-5 to TRBJ2-5, with TRBD2 as a possible D gene (5 bases). The CDR3 is 14 residues long. CDR1 is MNHEY, CDR2 SVGAGI, per germline. V gave up 2 bases and J gave up 4 bases, with 11 bases separating them. The CDR3 here is CASSYGSGGETQYF. The CDR3 DNA is TGTGCCAGCAGTTACGGGAGTGGTGGAGAGACCCAGTACTTC.

This chain joins TRBV30 and TRBJ2-1; D is possibly TRBD2 (6 bases). Germline V gene sequence: CDR1 GTSNPN, CDR2 SVGIG (reference sequence). This CDR3 is 13 amino acids long. The V end lost 2 bases, the J end lost 5 bases, and 10 bases lay between the germline ends. CDR3 nucleotides: TGTGCCTGGAGTCCGGGAGCCGACAATGAGCAGTTCTTC. It is translated as CAWSPGADNEQFF. The whole variable domain, remainder taken from reference TRBV30 and TRBJ2-1, is SQTIHQWPATLVQPVGSPLSLECTVEGTSNPNLYWYRQAAGRGLQLLFYSVGIGQISSEVPQNLSASRPQDRQFILSSKKLLLSDSGFYLCAWSPGADNEQFFGPGTRLTVL.

The rearrangement uses TRBV5-1 and TRBJ2-5; 7 bases are shared with TRBD1. The V and J ends lost 2 bases and 4 bases, in that order; junction bases with no gene match: 5. The CDR3 has 14 residues. CDR1 and CDR2 (germline): SGHRS, YFSETQ. CDR3 sequence reads: CASSLPGGRETQYF. The CDR3 region has the DNA TGCGCCAGCAGCTTACCAGGGGGAAGAGAGACCCAGTACTTC.

V gene TRBV15 combines with J gene TRBJ1-1; 8 nucleotides line up with TRBD1. The CDR3 covers 14 residues. Trimming cost V 2 bases and J 3 bases; bases outside gene matches: 2. CDR1 and CDR2 (germline): LNHNV, YYDKDF (reference sequence). CDR3 sequence (DNA): TGTGCCACCAGCAGACAGGGGGCGTACACTGAAGCTTTCTTT. It yields the protein CATSRQGAYTEAFF.

This chain connects TRBV6-1 to TRBJ2-7; D possibly corresponds to TRBD1 (6 bases). With 6 bases removed from V and 1 base from J, the gap between germline ends came to 16 bases. The CDR3 has 15 amino acids. The germline V gene has CDR1 MNHNS and CDR2 SASEGT. CDR3 DNA sequence: TGTGCCAGCAGGAACTCCGGGACAAATTCCTACGAGCAGTACTTC. Its protein is CASRNSGTNSYEQYF.

This chain connects TRBV12-5 to TRBJ1-3; D is perhaps TRBD1 (5 bases). Deletions cut 0 bases from V and 4 bases from J, with 13 bases between. The germline V gene encodes CDR1 LGHNT and CDR2 FRNRAP. The CDR3 consists of 16 residues. The CDR3 DNA reads TGTGCTAGTGGTTTGGTAGATGGGGCAGGGGGAAACACCATATATTTT. Residues: CASGLVDGAGGNTIYF.

The chain links TRBV19 to TRBJ2-7; possibly TRBD2 for D (6 bases). Trimming took off 7 bases at V and 2 bases at J, with 15 bases between the two ends. The CDR3 extends over 14 amino acids. CDR1 is LNHDA, CDR2 SQIVND, per germline (reference sequence). This chain's CDR3 is CASTLGLGAYEQYF. The DNA of the CDR3 is TGTGCCAGTACCCTGGGACTGGGGGCCTACGAGCAGTACTTC.

V gene TRBV7-9 combines with J gene TRBJ2-5, with TRBD1 matching 7 bases. V lost 4 bases to trimming and J lost 1 base; unmatched junction nucleotides: 6. CDR1 is SEHNR and CDR2 is FQNEAQ in the germline V gene (reference sequence). The CDR3 sequence is 15 residues long. The CDR3 sequence is CASSSPTGSQETQYF. CDR3 DNA sequence: TGTGCCAGCAGCTCGCCGACAGGGTCCCAAGAGACCCAGTACTTC.

This chain uses TRBV19 with TRBJ2-7; no reliable D call. Germline V gene data show CDR1 as LNHDA and CDR2 as SQIVND (reference sequence). Trimming removed 3 bases from V and 3 bases from J, with 9 bases in between. The CDR3 is made up of 13 amino acids. CDR3 nucleotide sequence: TGTGCCAGTAGTATGCTACTGAACTACGAGCAGTACTTC. Its translation: CASSMLLNYEQYF.

This clone was detected only once. The chain combines TRBV19 with TRBJ1-1; no clear D. CDR1 and CDR2 from the germline V gene are LNHDA and SQIVND (reference sequence). The CDR3 extends over 15 amino acids. The ends were cut back, 3 bases at V and 0 bases at J, with 11 bases in the middle. The CDR3, as DNA: TGTGCCAGTAGTATGGGTGACACCATGAACACTGAAGCTTTCTTT. It codes for CASSMGDTMNTEAFF.

Only a few counts were recorded for this clone. This chain joins TRBV30 and TRBJ2-7; 9 nucleotides line up with TRBD1. In germline, CDR1 is GTSNPN, CDR2 SVGIG (reference sequence). The trim removed 1 base at V and 4 bases at J, leaving 2 bases unmatched. CDR3 length: 13 amino acids. CDR3 sequence: CAWSAGQGYEQYF. CDR3 nucleotides: TGTGCCTGGAGTGCGGGACAGGGATACGAGCAGTACTTC.

The chain links TRBV11-1 to TRBJ2-3, with D unresolved. CDR3 length: 11 residues. With 6 bases removed from V and 6 bases from J, the gap between germline ends came to 7 bases. From germline, CDR1 is SGHAT and CDR2 FQDESV (reference sequence). The CDR3 bases are TGTGCCAGCAGTCGTTCGGATACGCAGTATTTT. Translating it yields CASSRSDTQYF. The whole variable domain, filled in from reference TRBV11-1 and TRBJ2-3, reads EAEVAQSPRYKITEKSQAVAFWCDPISGHATLYWYRQILGQGPELLVQFQDESVVDDSQLPKDRFSAERLKGVDSTLKIQPAELGDSAMYLCASSRSDTQYFGPGTRLTVL.

The rearrangement joins TRBV5-4 to TRBJ2-7; 7 bases align to TRBD2. The trim removed 1 base at V and 1 base at J, leaving 8 bases unmatched. Per germline, CDR1 SGHNT and CDR2 YYREEE (reference sequence). The CDR3 is 16 amino acids. The CDR3, as DNA: TGTGCCAGCAGCTTGTTGACGACGCGGGAGTCCTACGAGCAGTACTTC. This sequence encodes CASSLLTTRESYEQYF.

The gene calls are TRBV25-1 and TRBJ2-1; 11 bases are shared with TRBD1. CDR1 is MGHDK, CDR2 SYGVNS, per germline. The length of the CDR3 is 15 residues. V lost 6 bases and J lost 5; bases outside the gene matches: 6. CDR3 protein: CASSDTGQGDNEQFF. As DNA, the CDR3 is TGTGCCAGCAGCGATACGGGACAGGGGGACAATGAGCAGTTCTTC. Full variable domain (remainder filled in from reference TRBV25-1 and TRBJ2-1): EADIYQTPRYLVIGTGKKITLECSQTMGHDKMYWYQQDPGMELHLIHYSYGVNSTEKGDLSSESTVSRIRTEHFPLTLESARPSHTSQYLCASSDTGQGDNEQFFGPGTRLTVL.